A selection of T cell receptor beta chains follows, all from one sample in a study of blood T cell repertoires in COVID-19. Clones were read by immunoSEQ multiplex PCR, and TCRdb kept only the in-frame ones, dropping some. The profile shows 400,000 or so clones, roughly nine tenths of them singletons. Material: PBMCs or T cells enriched from blood (not recorded which). The receptor source for this set is a man aged 25-45 years who had recovered from COVID-19. Both conserved end residues are part of each CDR3. Each record gives: clone size, J gene, V gene, D gene, CDR3 protein, CDR3 DNA. The D gene is left open where the match is weak. Rows may omit the clone size; those that give it use once, few, many or a size class.

- TRBJ2-1 TRBV7-9 TRBD2 CASSLGGLAGNNEQFF TGTGCCAGCAGCTTAGGAGGGCTAGCGGGGAACAATGAGCAGTTCTTC
- TRBJ2-7 TRBV5-1 - CASSSTYEQYF TGCGCCAGCAGCTCTACCTACGAGCAGTACTTC
- TRBJ2-7 TRBV7-8 TRBD2 CASSSTSGSSYEQYF TGTGCCAGCAGCTCTACTAGCGGAAGCTCCTACGAGCAGTACTTC
once TRBJ2-1 TRBV7-9 - CASSTTESYNEQFF TGTGCCAGCAGCACGACTGAATCCTACAATGAGCAGTTCTTC
- TRBJ1-6 TRBV19 TRBD1 CASSIPGQGISPLHF TGTGCCAGTAGTATTCCCGGACAGGGGATTTCACCCCTCCACTTT
- TRBJ2-5 TRBV5-1 TRBD2 CASSLLKTSGSWQETQYF TGCGCCAGCAGCTTGCTTAAGACTAGCGGGAGTTGGCAAGAGACCCAGTACTTC
- TRBJ2-7 TRBV27 - CASSLSLTGTYEQYF TGTGCCAGCAGTTTATCCCTGACAGGAACCTACGAGCAGTACTTC
- TRBJ2-5 TRBV12-5 TRBD1 CASGIGTGSFETQYF TGTGCTAGTGGTATCGGGACAGGGAGCTTCGAGACCCAGTACTTC
- TRBJ2-1 TRBV5-4 - CASSPGGGGSYNEQFF TGTGCCAGCAGCCCCGGGGGCGGGGGATCCTACAATGAGCAGTTCTTC
- TRBJ2-3 TRBV5-1 TRBD2 CASSWRGLAGDTDTQYF TGCGCCAGCAGCTGGAGGGGACTAGCGGGGGACACAGATACGCAGTATTTT
once TRBJ2-3 TRBV3-1/TRBV3-2 - CASSQGRMNTQYF TGTGCCAGCAGCCAAGGTAGAATGAATACGCAGTATTTT
- TRBJ1-3 TRBV18 - CASSPPSTRSSGNTIYF TGTGCCAGCTCACCACCGAGTACCAGGTCTTCTGGAAACACCATATATTTT
- TRBJ2-2 TRBV3-1/TRBV3-2 - CASRASGRNTGELFF TGTGCCAGCAGGGCGTCCGGGAGGAACACCGGGGAGCTGTTTTTT
- TRBJ2-7 TRBV5-5 TRBD1 CASILGTGLSYEQYF TGTGCCAGCATCCTCGGGACAGGTCTCTCCTACGAGCAGTACTTC
- TRBJ2-1 TRBV27 - CASSLRELGNEQFF TGTGCCAGCAGTTTAAGGGAGTTGGGCAATGAGCAGTTCTTC
- TRBJ2-1 TRBV6-4 - CASPTSSYNEQFF TGTGCCAGCCCAACGAGCTCCTACAATGAGCAGTTCTTC
few TRBJ1-4 TRBV4-1 - CASSWAGTTNEKLFF TGCGCCAGCAGTTGGGCCGGAACAACTAATGAAAAACTGTTTTTT
- TRBJ2-6 TRBV7-2 - CASSLMGLGSSGANVLTF TGTGCCAGCAGCTTAATGGGCCTGGGGAGCTCTGGGGCCAACGTCCTGACTTTC
- TRBJ2-1 TRBV4-1 - CASSQFPPGTLHNEQFF TGCGCCAGCAGCCAATTCCCTCCGGGAACCCTTCACAATGAGCAGTTCTTC
- TRBJ2-5 TRBV5-1 TRBD2 CASSLEGLDSETQYF TGCGCCAGCAGCTTGGAGGGACTAGATTCAGAGACCCAGTACTTC
- TRBJ2-1 TRBV4-1 - CASSRLGLTYNEQFF TGCGCCAGCAGCCGCCTGGGACTTACTTACAATGAGCAGTTCTTC
- TRBJ2-1 TRBV19 TRBD1 CASSVTGEVRNEQFF TGTGCCAGTAGTGTTACAGGGGAAGTTAGGAATGAGCAGTTCTTC
- TRBJ2-7 TRBV5-1 TRBD1 CASSSDRGEQYF TGCGCCAGCAGCTCCGACAGGGGTGAGCAGTACTTC
few TRBJ2-7 TRBV15 - CATSRDGNDYEQYF TGTGCCACCAGCAGAGACGGGAATGACTACGAGCAGTACTTC
few TRBJ1-1 TRBV4-1 - CASSQGLGRRAFF TGCGCCAGCAGCCAAGGCCTCGGAAGGCGGGCTTTCTTT
once TRBJ1-3 TRBV6-8 - CASTDQGRVRNTIYF TGTGCCAGCACGGATCAGGGAAGAGTACGGAACACCATATATTTT
- TRBJ1-4 TRBV7-8 - CASSVQGLTNEKLFF TGTGCCAGCAGCGTTCAGGGATTAACTAATGAAAAACTGTTTTTT